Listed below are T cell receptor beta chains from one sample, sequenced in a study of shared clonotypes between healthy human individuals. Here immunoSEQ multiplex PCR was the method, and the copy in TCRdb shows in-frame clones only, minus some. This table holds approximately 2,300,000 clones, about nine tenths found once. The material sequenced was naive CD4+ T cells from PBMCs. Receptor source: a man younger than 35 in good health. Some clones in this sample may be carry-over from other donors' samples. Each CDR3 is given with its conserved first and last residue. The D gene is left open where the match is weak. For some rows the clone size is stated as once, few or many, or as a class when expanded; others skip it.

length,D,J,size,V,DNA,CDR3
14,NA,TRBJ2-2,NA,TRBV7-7,TGTGCCAGCAGCTTAACGGGGCGGACCGGGGAGCTGTTTTTT,CASSLTGRTGELFF
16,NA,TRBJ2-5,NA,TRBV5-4,TGTGCCAGCAGCTTGGCGGCAGGGGCGGGCCAAGAGACCCAGTACTTC,CASSLAAGAGQETQYF
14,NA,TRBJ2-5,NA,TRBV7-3,TGTGCCAGCAGCCCTCAGGGCTACCGAGAGACCCAGTACTTC,CASSPQGYRETQYF
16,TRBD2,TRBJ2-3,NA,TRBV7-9,TGTGCCAGCAGCTTAACTAGCGGGGAATACACAGATACGCAGTATTTT,CASSLTSGEYTDTQYF
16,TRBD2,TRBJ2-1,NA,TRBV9,TGTGCCAGCAGCGTGATAGGACTAGCGGGAGGGGTTGAGCAGTTCTTC,CASSVIGLAGGVEQFF
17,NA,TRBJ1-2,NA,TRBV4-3,TGCGCCAGCAGCTACCATCGCGGGGCCGGAGGCGGGGGTGGCTACACCTTC,CASSYHRGAGGGGGYTF
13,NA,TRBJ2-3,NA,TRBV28,TGTGCCAGCAGTCGACCGCAAAGGGATACGCAGTATTTT,CASSRPQRDTQYF
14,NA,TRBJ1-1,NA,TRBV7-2,TGTGCCAGCAGCCCGGGGACGGCGAACACTGAAGCTTTCTTT,CASSPGTANTEAFF
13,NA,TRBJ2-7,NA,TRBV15,TGTGCCACCAGCCTGCCGTCAAGATACGAGCAGTACTTC,CATSLPSRYEQYF
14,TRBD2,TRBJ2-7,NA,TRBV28,TGTGCCAGCAGCACCACCGGGACTAGCGGGAGGCCCCACTTC,CASSTTGTSGRPHF
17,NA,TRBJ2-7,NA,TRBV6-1,TGTGCCAGCAGTGAAGCGTCGGGGGTTAGGTTTGCCTACGAGCAGTACTTC,CASSEASGVRFAYEQYF
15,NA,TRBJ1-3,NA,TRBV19,TGTGCCAGTAGTAACGGACAGCCTGCAGGAAACACCATATATTTT,CASSNGQPAGNTIYF
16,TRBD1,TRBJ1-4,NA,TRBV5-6,TGTGCCAGCAGCTTGGTTTCGGGACAGATCTTAGAAAAACTGTTTTTT,CASSLVSGQILEKLFF
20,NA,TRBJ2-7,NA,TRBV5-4,TGTGCCAGCAGCTTGGACTACCTGGGGGGCAGACCGTCTATATCCTACGAGCAGTACTTC,CASSLDYLGGRPSISYEQYF
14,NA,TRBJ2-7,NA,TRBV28,TGTGCCAGCACCCTACGACCGAGGAGCTACGAGCAGTACTTC,CASTLRPRSYEQYF
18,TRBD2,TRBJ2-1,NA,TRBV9,TGTGCCAGCAGCGTAGGAGTAGCGGGAGGGCCATCCTACAATGAGCAGTTCTTC,CASSVGVAGGPSYNEQFF
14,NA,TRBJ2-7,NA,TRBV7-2,TGTGCCAGCAACTACCGGGACAGCGGGGGCGAGCAGTACTTC,CASNYRDSGGEQYF
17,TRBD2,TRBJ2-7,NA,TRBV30,TGTGCCTGGAGTGCCGGGACTAGCGGGAGCTGGACCTACGAGCAGTACTTC,CAWSAGTSGSWTYEQYF
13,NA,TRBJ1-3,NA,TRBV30,TGTGCCTGGAGTATAATCTCTGGAAACACCATATATTTT,CAWSIISGNTIYF
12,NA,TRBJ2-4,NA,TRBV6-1,TGTGCCAGCAGTGAAGCAGGCAGAGGACAGTACTTC,CASSEAGRGQYF
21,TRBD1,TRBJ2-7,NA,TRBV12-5,TGTGCTAGTGGTTTGCCGGGCTCGCCGGGACAGGGGGCCCCAACCCCCTACGAGCAGTACTTC,CASGLPGSPGQGAPTPYEQYF
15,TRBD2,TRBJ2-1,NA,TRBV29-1,TGCAGCGTTGCCCTGGGGCTAGCGGGGGACAATGAGCAGTTCTTC,CSVALGLAGDNEQFF
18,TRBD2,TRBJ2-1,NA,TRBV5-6,TGTGCCAGCAGCCTCAGCCCGGGACTAGCGGGAGGGGGCAATGAGCAGTTCTTC,CASSLSPGLAGGGNEQFF
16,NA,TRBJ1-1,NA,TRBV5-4,TGTGCCAGCAGCCCGCCCGCGGATGGCCGGAACACTGAAGCTTTCTTT,CASSPPADGRNTEAFF
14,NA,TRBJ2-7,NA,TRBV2,TGTGCCAGCAGCGAGGGACCAAGGTCCTACGAGCAGTACTTC,CASSEGPRSYEQYF
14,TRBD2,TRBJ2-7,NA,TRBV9,TGTGCCAGCAGCGTAGATCAGCGGGAGCACGAGCAGTACTTC,CASSVDQREHEQYF
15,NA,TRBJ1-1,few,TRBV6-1,TGTGCCAGCAGTGAAGGACTCCGAAGGGACACTGAAGCTTTCTTT,CASSEGLRRDTEAFF
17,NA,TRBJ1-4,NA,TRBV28,TGTGCCAGCAGAACCGATTTGGGGGTGGGGGTGAATGAAAAACTGTTTTTT,CASRTDLGVGVNEKLFF
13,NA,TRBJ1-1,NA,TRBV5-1,TGCGCCAGCAGCTTGGATGACAGTACTGAAGCTTTCTTT,CASSLDDSTEAFF
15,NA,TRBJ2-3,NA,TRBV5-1,TGCGCCAGCAGCTTGGGTACCACTGGCACAGATACGCAGTATTTT,CASSLGTTGTDTQYF
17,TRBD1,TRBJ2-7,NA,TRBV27,TGTGCCAGCAGTTTATTCCCGGGACAGGGGGCAATATACGAGCAGTACTTC,CASSLFPGQGAIYEQYF
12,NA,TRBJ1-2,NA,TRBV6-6,TGTGCCAGCAGTTACTCGGCTTATGGCTACACCTTC,CASSYSAYGYTF
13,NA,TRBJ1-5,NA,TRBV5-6,TGTGCCAGCTGCCGAGGGGGGGTTCAGCCCCAGCATTTT,CASCRGGVQPQHF
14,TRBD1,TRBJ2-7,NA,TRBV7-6,TGTGCCAGCAGCTCGGGACAGCCCCCCTACGAGCAGTACTTC,CASSSGQPPYEQYF
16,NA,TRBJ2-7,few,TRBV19,TGTGCCAGTAGTACCACGCTGGACTACCCCTACTACGAGCAGTACTTC,CASSTTLDYPYYEQYF
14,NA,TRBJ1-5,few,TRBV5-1,TGCGCCAGCAGCAAAGACAATAGCAATCAGCCCCAGCATTTT,CASSKDNSNQPQHF
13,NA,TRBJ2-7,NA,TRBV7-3,TGTGCCAGCAGCTTAGCCAGCTCCTACGAGCAGTACTTC,CASSLASSYEQYF
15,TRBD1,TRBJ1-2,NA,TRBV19,TGTGCCAGTAGTACCGCCGGGACAGGGGCATATGGCTACACCTTC,CASSTAGTGAYGYTF
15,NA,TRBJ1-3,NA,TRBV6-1,TGTGCCAGCAGATTGGACAGCAACTCTGGAAACACCATATATTTT,CASRLDSNSGNTIYF
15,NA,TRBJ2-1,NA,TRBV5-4,TGTGCCAGCAGTCCGAGCGGGCCCACCTACAATGAGCAGTTCTTC,CASSPSGPTYNEQFF
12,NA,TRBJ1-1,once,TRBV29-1,TGCAGCGCCTCCTCGGGGGGAACTGAAGCTTTCTTT,CSASSGGTEAFF
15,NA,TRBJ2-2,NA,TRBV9,TGTGCCAGCAGCGTAAGGGGGGCCGGCACCGGGGAGCTGTTTTTT,CASSVRGAGTGELFF
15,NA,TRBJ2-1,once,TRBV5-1,TGCGCCAGCAGCTTGAGTGGGTCACGGGGGAATGAGCAGTTCTTC,CASSLSGSRGNEQFF
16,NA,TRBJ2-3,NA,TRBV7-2,TGTGCCAGCAGTCAGAATCTCGGGGGCAGTACAGATACGCAGTATTTT,CASSQNLGGSTDTQYF
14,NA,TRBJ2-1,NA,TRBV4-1,TGCGCCAGCAGCCCAAGATCAGGTAGTGGCGGGCAGTTCTTC,CASSPRSGSGGQFF
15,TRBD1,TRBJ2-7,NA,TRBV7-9,TGTGCCAGCAGCTTTCGGGCAGGGGGCCCCGGCGAGCAGTACTTC,CASSFRAGGPGEQYF
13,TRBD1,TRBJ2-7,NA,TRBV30,TGTGCCTGTCATGGGACAGGGTTGAGGGAGCAGTACTTC,CACHGTGLREQYF
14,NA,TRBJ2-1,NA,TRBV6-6,TGTGCCAGCAGTTACTCGCGCCCAGACGATGAGCAGTTCTTC,CASSYSRPDDEQFF
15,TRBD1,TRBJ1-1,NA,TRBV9,TGTGCCAGCAGCCCGCGGGACAGGACGAACACTGAAGCTTTCTTT,CASSPRDRTNTEAFF
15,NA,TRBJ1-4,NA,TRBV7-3,TGTGCCAGCAGCTTAACGGGAGCAACTAATGAAAAACTGTTTTTT,CASSLTGATNEKLFF
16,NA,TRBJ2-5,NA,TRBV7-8,TGTGCCAGCAGCTTAGGCGTCCAAGCGAACCAAGAGACCCAGTACTTC,CASSLGVQANQETQYF
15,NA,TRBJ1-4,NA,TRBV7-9,TGTGCCAGCAGTCTTATGGGGGCGAGAGATGAAAAACTGTTTTTT,CASSLMGARDEKLFF
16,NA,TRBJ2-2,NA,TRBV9,TGTGCCAGCAGCGTAGCTACACTAGCTGCCACCGGGGAGCTGTTTTTT,CASSVATLAATGELFF
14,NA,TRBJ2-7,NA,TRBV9,TGTGCCAGCAGCGTAAGCTCCCCAGGGCACGAGCAGTACTTC,CASSVSSPGHEQYF
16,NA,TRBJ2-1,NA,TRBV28,TGTGCCAGCAGTCCCGCCCCCCCCTCTGCTTATGGTGAGCAGTTCTTC,CASSPAPPSAYGEQFF